These T cell receptor beta chains were read from a single sample in a study of long-term antiretroviral therapy in people with HIV. The repertoire was sequenced with immunoSEQ multiplex PCR; TCRdb's copy has only in-frame clones and lacks some. In the table there are about 34,000 clones, 83% of which are singletons. Here the sequenced sample was unsorted PBMCs, taken 0.4 years before starting antiretroviral therapy. These receptors were obtained from a man younger than 30 with HIV. Each CDR3 is given with its conserved first and last residue. The D gene is left open where the match is weak. Clone size is stated in some rows and not others, as once, few, many or a class when expanded.

>-|TRBV29-1|TRBJ2-2|-
CSVDGAVTGELFF
TGCAGCGTTGATGGTGCGGTCACCGGGGAGCTGTTTTTT
>-|TRBV7-3|TRBJ2-2|-
CASSLMGANTGELFF
TGTGCCAGCAGCTTAATGGGGGCGAACACCGGGGAGCTGTTTTTT
>-|TRBV6-1|TRBJ2-7|-
CASGTSTPYEQYF
TGTGCCAGTGGGACTTCTACCCCCTACGAGCAGTACTTC
>TRBD1|TRBV19|TRBJ2-7|-
CASSQGDEQYF
TGTGCCAGTTCACAGGGGGATGAGCAGTACTTC
>-|TRBV30|TRBJ2-7|-
CAWASSYEQYF
TGTGCCTGGGCGAGCTCCTACGAGCAGTACTTC
>-|TRBV9|TRBJ1-3|-
CASSVADTNSGNTIYF
TGTGCCAGCAGCGTAGCGGACACCAACTCTGGAAACACCATATATTTT
>-|TRBV7-2|TRBJ1-2|-
CASSSLQLSNYGYTF
TGTGCCAGCAGCTCCTTACAGCTTTCCAACTATGGCTACACCTTC
>TRBD2|TRBV19|TRBJ2-7|medium-sized
CASSIASGDEQYF
TGTGCCAGTAGTATTGCTAGCGGGGACGAGCAGTACTTC
>TRBD2|TRBV6-1|TRBJ2-3|-
CASSVVAGSTDTQYF
TGTGCCAGCAGTGTGGTAGCGGGGAGCACAGATACGCAGTATTTT
>-|TRBV19|TRBJ2-5|-
CASSGNQETQYF
TGTGCCAGTTCGGGGAACCAAGAGACCCAGTACTTC
>-|TRBV11-2|TRBJ1-2|-
CASSLDITNYGYTF
TGTGCCAGCAGCTTAGATATAACTAACTATGGCTACACCTTC
>TRBD2|TRBV4-1|TRBJ2-2|-
CASSQVRLAVTGELFF
TGCGCCAGCAGCCAAGTCAGACTAGCGGTCACCGGGGAGCTGTTTTTT
>TRBD2|TRBV5-1|TRBJ2-2|-
CASSFLAANTGELFF
TGCGCCAGCAGCTTCCTAGCGGCAAACACCGGGGAGCTGTTTTTT
>-|TRBV2|TRBJ1-1|-
CASSDLPGRGTEAFF
TGTGCCAGCAGTGACCTCCCAGGGAGGGGCACTGAAGCTTTCTTT
>-|TRBV4-3|TRBJ2-7|-
CASSLWGKISEQYF
TGCGCCAGCAGCCTTTGGGGGAAGATCTCCGAGCAGTACTTC
>-|TRBV7-9|TRBJ1-2|-
CASSLLTGSGYTF
TGTGCCAGCAGCTTATTAACTGGGAGCGGCTACACCTTC
>-|TRBV7-9|TRBJ1-6|-
CASRGSQISSSYNSPLHF
TGTGCCAGCAGGGGATCCCAGATCTCGAGCTCCTATAATTCACCCCTCCACTTT
>TRBD1|TRBV7-9|TRBJ2-7|few
CASSRDRAYEQYF
TGTGCCAGCAGTAGGGACAGGGCCTACGAGCAGTACTTC
>-|TRBV27|TRBJ1-1|-
CASSLSARTEAFF
TGTGCCAGCAGTTTATCGGCCCGCACTGAAGCTTTCTTT
>-|TRBV30|TRBJ2-5|-
CAWSVSETQYF
TGTGCCTGGAGTGTAAGTGAGACCCAGTACTTC
>-|TRBV7-2|TRBJ2-1|-
CASSLGRLRPNGNEQFF
TGTGCCAGCAGCTTAGGCCGGTTGCGTCCCAACGGGAATGAGCAGTTCTTC
>TRBD1|TRBV5-6|TRBJ1-1|-
CASSTRDRGSTEAFF
TGTGCCAGCAGCACCCGGGACAGGGGGAGCACTGAAGCTTTCTTT
>-|TRBV7-6|TRBJ2-7|-
CASSFLTGRTGSYEQYF
TGTGCCAGCAGCTTCCTAACGGGGAGGACGGGTTCCTACGAGCAGTACTTC
>-|TRBV10-3|TRBJ2-2|-
CAISEIWEELFF
TGTGCCATCAGTGAGATTTGGGAGGAGCTGTTTTTT
>-|TRBV5-6|TRBJ2-7|-
CASSLYLPSSSYEQYF
TGTGCCAGCAGCTTATACCTGCCCTCAAGCTCCTACGAGCAGTACTTC
>-|TRBV29-1|TRBJ2-7|-
CSVAPGLAYEQYF
TGCAGCGTTGCTCCCGGCCTAGCCTACGAGCAGTACTTC
>-|TRBV7-2|TRBJ2-7|-
CASSLTGAYEQYF
TGTGCCAGCAGCTTAACTGGGGCCTACGAGCAGTACTTC
>-|TRBV14|TRBJ1-2|-
CASSQESGSHYGYTF
TGTGCCAGCAGCCAAGAATCCGGATCCCACTATGGCTACACCTTC
>TRBD2|TRBV7-2|TRBJ2-1|-
CASSFTTSGMNEQFF
TGTGCCAGCAGCTTCACGACTAGCGGGATGAATGAGCAGTTCTTC
>TRBD1|TRBV28|TRBJ2-7|-
CASSLRQGPYEQYF
TGTGCCAGCAGTTTGAGACAGGGGCCCTACGAGCAGTACTTC
>-|TRBV5-1|TRBJ2-5|-
CASSFRDVGQETQYF
TGCGCCAGCAGCTTCCGGGACGTTGGCCAAGAGACCCAGTACTTC
>-|TRBV18|TRBJ1-1|-
CASSPPTGHTEAFF
TGTGCCAGCTCACCACCGACAGGCCACACTGAAGCTTTCTTT
>-|TRBV7-3|TRBJ1-1|-
CASSYGMNTEAFF
TGTGCCAGCAGCTACGGTATGAACACTGAAGCTTTCTTT
>-|TRBV4-3|TRBJ2-3|-
CASSQDIGGVGGDTQYF
TGCGCCAGCAGCCAAGATATTGGGGGAGTGGGGGGAGATACGCAGTATTTT
>TRBD1|TRBV15|TRBJ1-4|-
CATSREQGYEKLFF
TGTGCCACCAGCAGAGAACAGGGGTATGAAAAACTGTTTTTT
>-|TRBV30|TRBJ1-2|-
CAFLWPSYGYTF
TGTGCCTTCCTATGGCCTTCATATGGCTACACCTTC
>-|TRBV18|TRBJ1-1|-
CASSPRTSMNTEAFF
TGTGCCAGCTCACCGCGGACAAGCATGAACACTGAAGCTTTCTTT
>-|TRBV7-2|TRBJ2-3|-
CASSSSTDTQYF
TGTGCCAGCAGCTCTAGCACAGATACGCAGTATTTT
>TRBD1|TRBV19|TRBJ1-5|once
CASSSQGAGQPQHF
TGTGCCAGTAGTTCTCAGGGGGCAGGGCAGCCCCAGCATTTT
>TRBD2|TRBV7-8|TRBJ2-5|-
CASSLRASGSIGETQYF
TGTGCCAGCAGCTTAAGGGCTAGCGGGAGTATAGGAGAGACCCAGTACTTC
>TRBD1|TRBV27|TRBJ1-1|-
CASSPDRGNTEAFF
TGTGCCAGCAGTCCTGACAGGGGGAACACTGAAGCTTTCTTT
>-|TRBV18|TRBJ1-2|-
CASSPGVKDNYGYTF
TGTGCCAGCTCACCAGGGGTGAAGGATAACTATGGCTACACCTTC
>TRBD2|TRBV11-2|TRBJ2-7|few
CASSLRGGLTYEQYF
TGTGCCAGCAGCCTCCGGGGGGGACTAACCTACGAGCAGTACTTC
>-|TRBV6-5|TRBJ2-2|-
CASSYPVAGLGELFF
TGTGCCAGCAGTTACCCGGTTGCGGGCCTGGGGGAGCTGTTTTTT